This T cell receptor beta chain was recovered during a study of cytomegalovirus exposure and HLA in healthy donors. Study at large: Researchers previously reported finding fewer than 140 million unique TCR beta sequences from roughly 200 million T cells.

As to this clone: The antigen is unknown.

The CDR3 length is 15 residues. Trimming cost V 5 bases and J 4 bases, with 17 bases left between them. Germline CDR1 MGHDK, CDR2 SYGVNS. Study findings and constraints: A later analysis, which compared TCR beta chains of equal frequency, found the HLA-associated ones more clonally expanded.

Use of 60 Vbeta and 13 Jbeta primers characterized the PCR. The repertoire was sequenced with immunoSEQ multiplex PCR; TCRdb's copy has only in-frame clones and lacks some. The sample holds under 40,000 clones, more than 70% seen once. Sequences were obtained from PBMCs. This chain links TRBV25-1 with TRBJ1-2; D is possibly TRBD1 (5 bases). This receptor was obtained from a woman under 40 in good health and CMV-seropositive. In nucleotides, the CDR3 is TGTGCCAGCAGTACGGGGGGGGACCTAAGCTATGGCTACACCTTC. Translated: CASSTGGDLSYGYTF.